The clone carrying this TCR beta chain was recorded only once. Antigen specificity is unknown. The entry originates in a study of CD8+ T cells in alopecia areata. Study-wide results and caveats: For lesional scalp, especially alopecia totalis/universalis, clonality was higher than in normal scalp. Sequencing of scalp samples also includes resident alphabeta T cells from normal skin.

RNA was extracted and reverse transcribed into cDNA as the sequencing template. The data were produced by immunoSEQ multiplex PCR, yet TCRdb's version contains in-frame clones alone and is incomplete. The table lists about 120,000 clones, approximately 58% of them singletons, with around 2.7% in the top ten. Trimming removed 8 bases from V and 2 bases from J, with 14 bases in between. Germline CDR1 reads GTSNPN; CDR2 reads SVGIG (reference sequence). CDR3 length: 13 residues. The sorting of PBMCs gave CD4+ and CD8+ T cells. This chain uses TRBV30 with TRBJ2-3; either TRBD1 or TRBD2 may supply D (6 bases each). Material for sequencing was CD4+ T cells sorted from blood. The source of this sequence is a human donor in good health. The CDR3 sequence: CARGGQFTDTQYF. The CDR3 nucleotides are TGTGCCCGGGGAGGACAGTTCACAGATACGCAGTATTTT. The variable domain in full, completed from reference TRBV30 and TRBJ2-3, reads SQTIHQWPATLVQPVGSPLSLECTVEGTSNPNLYWYRQAAGRGLQLLFYSVGIGQISSEVPQNLSASRPQDRQFILSSKKLLLSDSGFYLCARGGQFTDTQYFGPGTRLTVL.